This entry lists 7 T cell receptor beta chains sequenced from one sample in a study of T cells after yellow fever vaccination (dated 2019 in TCRdb). The library was generated by 5' RACE. The sample was run on an Illumina NovaSeq 6000. Starting from the raw public reads, TCRdb applied fastp trimming at Q25, assembled clones with MiXCR and retained in-frame beta chains. Each entry is one CDR3 protein sequence, shown with its most common DNA and genes. Across this sample there are a few hundred thousand distinct CDR3 sequences, with 3% to 4.5% seen only once. The top ten hold 20% to 25% of the sample. The meaning of the sample's treatment or condition label: live attenuated yellow fever vaccine strain. Material: PBMCs, obtained 5 days after the yellow fever booster vaccination. The receptor source for this set is a man younger than 35 who received the YFV17D yellow fever vaccine.

This clonotype was found a few times. The chain links TRBV20-1 to TRBJ2-3; 10 nucleotides align to TRBD2. The ends lost 3 bases at V and 5 bases at J; junction bases unmatched: 5. The CDR3 extends over 14 amino acids. Germline values: CDR1 DFQATT, CDR2 SNEGSKA (reference sequence). The CDR3 DNA follows: TGCAGTGCTAGGATAGGACTAGCGGTAGATACGCAGTATTTT. This gives the protein CSARIGLAVDTQYF.

In its sample, this clonotype was seen many times. The chain links TRBV27 to TRBJ2-2; either TRBD1 or TRBD2 may supply D (5 bases each). The germline gives CDR1 MNHEY, CDR2 SMNVEV (reference sequence). The CDR3 contains 16 residues. V shed 7 bases and J shed 1 base, with 16 bases lying between them. CDR3 nucleotides: TGTGCCAGCATGCCCGGATGGGGGAGGAACACCGGGGAGCTGTTTTTT. Amino acid sequence: CASMPGWGRNTGELFF.

This chain joins TRBV4-3 and TRBJ2-1; 9 bases are shared with TRBD1. Losses at the gene ends were 1 base for V and 6 bases for J; bases not matched to a gene: 7. Looked up from germline, CDR1 is LGHNA and CDR2 is YSLEER. The CDR3 consists of 16 residues. The CDR3 here is CASSQGGTGRVNEQFF. The CDR3 nucleotides are TGCGCCAGCAGCCAAGGAGGGACAGGGCGAGTCAATGAGCAGTTCTTC.

V is TRBV5-1 and J is TRBJ2-7; D not resolved. Germline V lookup: CDR1 SGHRS, CDR2 YFSETQ. This CDR3 is built from 15 residues. Trimming cost V 3 bases and J 5 bases, with 18 bases left between them. The CDR3 DNA reads as TGCGCCAGCAGCTCCCAACTTTCCCCCCCCCACGAGCAGTACTTC. It specifies CASSSQLSPPHEQYF.

This clonotype was counted only a few times. The V and J genes are TRBV4-1 and TRBJ1-2; D gene unclear. The CDR3 covers 13 residues. Germline V gene sequence: CDR1 MGHRA, CDR2 YSYEKL. Between the trimmed V and J ends, which lost 1 base and 4 bases, there was a span of 7 bases. CDR3 in DNA: TGCGCCAGCAGCCAAGGGGCCCTCTATGGCTACACCTTC. Its protein is CASSQGALYGYTF.

In this sample, this clonotype turned up many times. J is TRBJ2-3 and V is TRBV5-1; 7 bases are a match to TRBD1. Germline trimming cut 5 bases from V and 1 base from J; bases unmatched to any gene: 7. This CDR3 has 15 residues. Germline loops: CDR1 SGHRS, CDR2 YFSETQ. The CDR3 DNA is TGCGCCAGCAGAAGAACAGGGGCCGGCACAGATACGCAGTATTTT. It codes for CASRRTGAGTDTQYF.

This chain uses TRBV6-5 with TRBJ2-3; 7 bases fit TRBD2. The CDR3 is made up of 15 amino acids. The germline V gene encodes CDR1 MNHEY and CDR2 SVGAGI. With 2 bases clipped from V and 6 bases from J, the junction kept 8 bases outside the gene matches. The CDR3 loop reads CASSYGASGSDTQYF. The CDR3 DNA sequence: TGTGCCAGCAGTTACGGCGCTAGCGGCTCGGATACGCAGTATTTT.